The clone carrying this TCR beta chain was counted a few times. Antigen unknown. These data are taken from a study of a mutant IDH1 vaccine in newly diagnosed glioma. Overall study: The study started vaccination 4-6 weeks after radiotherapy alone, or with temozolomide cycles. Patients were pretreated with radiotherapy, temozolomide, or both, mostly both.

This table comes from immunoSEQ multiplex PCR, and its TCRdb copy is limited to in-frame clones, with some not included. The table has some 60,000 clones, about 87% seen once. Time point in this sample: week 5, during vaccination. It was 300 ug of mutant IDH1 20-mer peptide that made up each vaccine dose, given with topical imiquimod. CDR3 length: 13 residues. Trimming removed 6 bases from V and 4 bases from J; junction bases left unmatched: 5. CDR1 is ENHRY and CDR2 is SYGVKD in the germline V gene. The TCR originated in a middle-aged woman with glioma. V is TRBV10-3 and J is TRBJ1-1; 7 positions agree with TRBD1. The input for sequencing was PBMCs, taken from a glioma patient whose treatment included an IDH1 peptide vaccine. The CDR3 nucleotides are TGTGCCATCAGGACAGGGATTTCCACTGAAGCTTTCTTT. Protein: CAIRTGISTEAFF.